The clone carrying this TCR beta chain was picked up a small number of times. Its antigen remains unidentified. This entry belongs to a study of regulatory and conventional T cells in RAG deficiency. V lost 5 bases, J lost 6 bases, and 7 bases stayed unmatched. Germline loops: CDR1 LNHDA, CDR2 SQIVND (reference sequence). The CDR3 is 14 residues long. General observations from the study: In Omenn syndrome, Treg and Tconv repertoires overlapped >90%. Control T-cell subsets had markedly higher Shannon entropy and lower Simpson indices than RAG-deficient patients.

Assay used: immunoSEQ multiplex PCR; TCRdb lists only in-frame clones, some missing. There are 30,000 to 35,000 clones in the sample; 75% to 90% occur only once, and approximately 5.1% lies in the top ten. This sample also appeared in a second study, on regulatory T cells. That publication notes: Amplification used 52 TRBV primers and 13 TRBJ primers.

The J gene is TRBJ1-2, the V gene TRBV19, with 9 bases aligning to TRBD1. This sequence was found in a human donor in good health. Material: CD8+ T cells sorted from blood. The DNA of the CDR3 is TGTGCCAGTAGTCCCCGACAGGGGGGTAATGGCTACACCTTC. It translates to CASSPRQGGNGYTF.